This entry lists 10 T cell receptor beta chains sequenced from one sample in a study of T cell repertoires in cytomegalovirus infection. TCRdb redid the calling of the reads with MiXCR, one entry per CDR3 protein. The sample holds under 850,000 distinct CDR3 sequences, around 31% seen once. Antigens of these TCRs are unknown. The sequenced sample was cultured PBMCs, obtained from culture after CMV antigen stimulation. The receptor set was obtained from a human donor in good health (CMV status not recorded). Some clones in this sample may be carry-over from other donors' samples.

This chain's CDR3 is CASKLQGTGETQYF. The CDR3 region has the DNA TGTGCCAGCAAGCTACAAGGAACTGGGGAGACCCAGTACTTC. V is TRBV5-5 and J is TRBJ2-5; D is unclear. This CDR3 comprises 14 residues. Germline CDR1 is SGHKS and CDR2 is YYEKEE (reference sequence). V dropped 6 bases and J dropped 5 bases, with 17 bases sitting between them.

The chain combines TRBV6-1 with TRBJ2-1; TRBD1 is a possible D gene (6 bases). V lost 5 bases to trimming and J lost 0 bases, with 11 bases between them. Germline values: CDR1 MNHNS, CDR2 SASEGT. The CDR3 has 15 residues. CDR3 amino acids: CASSRQAVSYNEQFF. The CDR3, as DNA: TGTGCCAGCAGTCGACAGGCGGTCTCCTACAATGAGCAGTTCTTC.

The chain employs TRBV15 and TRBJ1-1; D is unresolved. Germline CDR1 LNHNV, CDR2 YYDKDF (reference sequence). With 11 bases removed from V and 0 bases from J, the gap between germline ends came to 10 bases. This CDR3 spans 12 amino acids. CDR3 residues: CASIRLNTEAFF. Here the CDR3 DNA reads TGTGCCTCCATTAGATTGAACACTGAAGCTTTCTTT.

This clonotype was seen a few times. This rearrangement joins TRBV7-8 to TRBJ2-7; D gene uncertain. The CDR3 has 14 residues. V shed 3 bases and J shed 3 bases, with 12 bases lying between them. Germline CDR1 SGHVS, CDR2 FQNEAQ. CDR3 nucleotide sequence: TGTGCCAGCAGCTTGACCAGGATAATCTACGAGCAGTACTTC. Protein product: CASSLTRIIYEQYF.

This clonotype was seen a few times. The CDR3 DNA reads TGTGCCAGCAGCCCTCGGACTAGCGGGACAAAGACCCAGTACTTC. Encoded protein: CASSPRTSGTKTQYF. The V and J genes are TRBV7-8 and TRBJ2-5; TRBD2 agrees at 12 bases. Germline CDR1 is SGHVS and CDR2 is FQNEAQ. With V trimmed by 5 bases and J by 6 bases, 7 bases remained unmatched. This CDR3 is 15 amino acids long.

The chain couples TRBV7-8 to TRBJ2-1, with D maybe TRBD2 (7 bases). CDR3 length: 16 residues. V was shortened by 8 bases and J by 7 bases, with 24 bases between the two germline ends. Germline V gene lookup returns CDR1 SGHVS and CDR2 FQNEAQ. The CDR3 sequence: CASYPWGGTFGNEQFF. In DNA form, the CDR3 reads TGTGCCAGCTACCCCTGGGGGGGGACATTCGGGAATGAGCAGTTCTTC. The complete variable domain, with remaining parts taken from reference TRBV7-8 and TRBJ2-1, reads GAGVSQSPRYKVAKRGQDVALRCDPISGHVSLFWYQQALGQGPEFLTYFQNEAQLDKSGLPSDRFFAERPEGSVSTLKIQRTQQEDSAVYLCASYPWGGTFGNEQFFGPGTRLTVL.

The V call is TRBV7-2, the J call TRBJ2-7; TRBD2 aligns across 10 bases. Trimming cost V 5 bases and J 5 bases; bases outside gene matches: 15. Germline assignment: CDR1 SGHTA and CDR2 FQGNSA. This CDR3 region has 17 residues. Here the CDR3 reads CASSRDFPAGGLDEQYF. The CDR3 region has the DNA TGTGCCAGCAGCCGGGACTTTCCAGCGGGGGGGCTAGACGAGCAGTACTTC. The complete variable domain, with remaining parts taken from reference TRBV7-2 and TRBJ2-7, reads GAGVSQSPSNKVTEKGKDVELRCDPISGHTALYWYRQSLGQGLEFLIYFQGNSAPDKSGLPSDRFSAERTGGSVSTLTIQRTQQEDSAVYLCASSRDFPAGGLDEQYFGPGTRLTVT.

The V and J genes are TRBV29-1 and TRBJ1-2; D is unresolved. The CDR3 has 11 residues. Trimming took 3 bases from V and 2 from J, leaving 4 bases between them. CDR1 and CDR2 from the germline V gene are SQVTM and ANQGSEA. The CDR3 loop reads CSVEGNYGYTF. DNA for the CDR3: TGCAGCGTTGAGGGGAACTATGGCTACACCTTC.

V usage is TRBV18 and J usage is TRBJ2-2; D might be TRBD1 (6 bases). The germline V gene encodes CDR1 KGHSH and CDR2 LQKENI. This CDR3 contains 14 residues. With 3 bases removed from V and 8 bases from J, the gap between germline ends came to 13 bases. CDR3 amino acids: CASSPTQGSGELFF. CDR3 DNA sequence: TGTGCCAGCTCACCGACACAGGGATCAGGGGAGCTGTTTTTT.

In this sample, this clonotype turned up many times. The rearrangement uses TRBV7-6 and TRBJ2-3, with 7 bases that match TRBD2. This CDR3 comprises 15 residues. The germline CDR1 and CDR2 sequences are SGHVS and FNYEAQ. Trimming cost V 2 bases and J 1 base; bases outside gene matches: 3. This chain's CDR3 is CASSLKRGGTDTQYF. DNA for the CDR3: TGTGCCAGCAGCTTAAAGCGGGGAGGCACAGATACGCAGTATTTT.